This TCR beta chain was sequenced for a study of PD-1 blockade in classical Hodgkin lymphoma. This clone was observed a single time. Profiling relied on immunoSEQ multiplex PCR, and the TCRdb table lists in-frame clones only, not all of them. The sample gives 15,000 to 20,000 clones, roughly 77% of which show up once; 20% to 25% is in the top ten. Time point in this sample: cycle 4 day 1 (C4D1), after six to seven weeks of nivolumab. Each patient's relapse followed autologous stem cell transplantation, and brentuximab vedotin exposure varied. This clonotype was sampled from a human donor with classical Hodgkin lymphoma. Specimen: peripheral blood mononuclear cells (PBMCs), collected before the fourth cycle of nivolumab.

CDR3 sequence reads: CASRGQGGETQYF. CDR3 DNA sequence: TGTGCCAGTAGGGGACAGGGCGGGGAGACCCAGTACTTC. The chain recombines TRBV19 with TRBJ2-5; 9 positions match TRBD1. The V gene end was trimmed by 6 bases and the J gene end by 5 bases; junction bases not matched to a gene: 4. CDR3 size: 13 residues. CDR1 and CDR2 from the germline V gene are LNHDA and SQIVND (reference sequence).